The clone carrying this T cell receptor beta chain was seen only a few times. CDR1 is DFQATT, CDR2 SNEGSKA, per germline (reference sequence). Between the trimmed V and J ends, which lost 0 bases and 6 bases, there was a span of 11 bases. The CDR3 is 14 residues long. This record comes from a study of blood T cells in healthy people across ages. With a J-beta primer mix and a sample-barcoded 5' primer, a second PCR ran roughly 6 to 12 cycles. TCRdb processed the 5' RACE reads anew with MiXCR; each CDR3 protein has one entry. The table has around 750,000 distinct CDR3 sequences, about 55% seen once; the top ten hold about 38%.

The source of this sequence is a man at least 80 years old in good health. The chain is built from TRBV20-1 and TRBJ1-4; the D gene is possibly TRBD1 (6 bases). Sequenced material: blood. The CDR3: CSARDQGRDEKLFF. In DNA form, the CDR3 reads TGCAGTGCTAGAGATCAGGGGCGAGATGAAAAACTGTTTTTT.